Listed below are T cell receptor beta chains from one sample, sequenced in a study of Ad26.COV2.S vaccination and SARS-CoV-2 variants. This table comes from immunoSEQ multiplex PCR, and its TCRdb copy is limited to in-frame clones, with some not included. The table lists about 430,000 clones, about nine tenths of them singletons. The sequences come from peripheral blood, collected in a trial of Ad26.COV2.S vaccine versus placebo. The receptors come from a person between 18 and 65 years old who received the Ad26.COV2.S COVID-19 vaccine or a placebo. The CDR3 runs from the conserved cysteine through the conserved F or W. Fields, in order: CDR3 DNA, CDR3 protein, J gene, D gene, clone size, V gene. D genes are given only for firm matches. Size is omitted from some rows. Given values are once, few, many or a class for expanded clones.

CDR3 DNA: TGTGCCAGCAGCAAAATCGAAGGTGGCTCCTACAATGAGCAGTTCTTC; CDR3 protein: CASSKIEGGSYNEQFF; J gene: TRBJ2-1; D gene: .; clone size: .; V gene: TRBV21-1
CDR3 DNA: TGTGCCAGTAGTACTTGGGACAGTCCCTACGAGCAGTACTTC; CDR3 protein: CASSTWDSPYEQYF; J gene: TRBJ2-7; D gene: TRBD1; clone size: .; V gene: TRBV19
CDR3 DNA: TGCAGCGTTGATGTTCGACAGGGGGCTTCTGAAGCTTTCTTT; CDR3 protein: CSVDVRQGASEAFF; J gene: TRBJ1-1; D gene: TRBD1; clone size: once; V gene: TRBV29-1
CDR3 DNA: TGTGCCAGTAGTCCGAGGGACAGACTTAACACTGAAGCTTTCTTT; CDR3 protein: CASSPRDRLNTEAFF; J gene: TRBJ1-1; D gene: TRBD1; clone size: .; V gene: TRBV19
CDR3 DNA: TGTGCCAGCAGCTTAGATCTGGTAGCGGCAGATACGCAGTATTTT; CDR3 protein: CASSLDLVAADTQYF; J gene: TRBJ2-3; D gene: .; clone size: .; V gene: TRBV7-9
CDR3 DNA: TGTGCCAGCAGCCCGGCGGGGGGCGCCACGGGCTACACCTTC; CDR3 protein: CASSPAGGATGYTF; J gene: TRBJ1-2; D gene: .; clone size: .; V gene: TRBV7-2
CDR3 DNA: TGTGCCAGCAGCACCCGTCGGGAGCAGTACTTC; CDR3 protein: CASSTRREQYF; J gene: TRBJ2-7; D gene: .; clone size: .; V gene: TRBV11-2
CDR3 DNA: TGTGCCAGCAGCGCGATTGTCGGGACAGCCTACGAGCAGTACTTC; CDR3 protein: CASSAIVGTAYEQYF; J gene: TRBJ2-7; D gene: TRBD1; clone size: few; V gene: TRBV7-9
CDR3 DNA: TGTGCCAGCAGTTACGGGGGGGCCGATGGCTACACCTTC; CDR3 protein: CASSYGGADGYTF; J gene: TRBJ1-2; D gene: .; clone size: .; V gene: TRBV6-6
CDR3 DNA: TGTGCCAGCAGCTCCCCAAACACAGACAGGACCAAAGAGACCCAGTACTTC; CDR3 protein: CASSSPNTDRTKETQYF; J gene: TRBJ2-5; D gene: .; clone size: .; V gene: TRBV5-6